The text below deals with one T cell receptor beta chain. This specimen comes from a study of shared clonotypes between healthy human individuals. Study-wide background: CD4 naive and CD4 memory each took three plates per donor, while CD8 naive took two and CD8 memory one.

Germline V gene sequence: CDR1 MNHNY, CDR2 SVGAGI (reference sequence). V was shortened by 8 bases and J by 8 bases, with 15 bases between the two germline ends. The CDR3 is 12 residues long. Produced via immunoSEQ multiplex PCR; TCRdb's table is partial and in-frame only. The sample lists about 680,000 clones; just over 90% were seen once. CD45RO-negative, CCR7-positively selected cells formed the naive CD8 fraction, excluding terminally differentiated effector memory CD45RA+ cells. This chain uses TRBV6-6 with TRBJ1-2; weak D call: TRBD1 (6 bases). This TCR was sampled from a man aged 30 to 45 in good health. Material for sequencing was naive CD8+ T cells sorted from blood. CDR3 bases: TGTGCCAGCGATGCCGGGACAAAAGGCTACACCTTC. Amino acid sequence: CASDAGTKGYTF.